Shown below are 10 T cell receptor beta chains from a single sample sequenced in a study of CD8 T cells in seronegative destructive rheumatoid arthritis. The protocol was immunoSEQ multiplex PCR, while the TCRdb copy is restricted to in-frame clones and leaves out a portion. This table has some 13,000 clones, over 80% appearing once. Sequenced input: CD8+ T cells from blood. These receptors were taken from a woman between 30 and 50 years old with seronegative destructive rheumatoid arthritis.

The chain couples TRBV5-5 to TRBJ1-4; 9 nucleotides align to TRBD1. Germline loops: CDR1 SGHKS, CDR2 YYEKEE (reference sequence). The CDR3 consists of 14 residues. Trimming took 2 bases from V and 8 from J; bases not matched to a gene: 4. CDR3 sequence (DNA): TGTGCCAGCAGCTTCCGGGACAGGGCCGAAAAACTGTTTTTT. This codes for CASSFRDRAEKLFF. Supplemented by reference TRBV5-5 and TRBJ1-4, the full variable domain reads DAGVTQSPTHLIKTRGQQVTLRCSPISGHKSVSWYQQVLGQGPQFIFQYYEKEERGRGNFPDRFSARQFPNYSSELNVNALLLGDSALYLCASSFRDRAEKLFFGSGTQLSVL.

The chain joins TRBV7-9 to TRBJ2-2; no clear D gene. The V end was cut by 4 bases, the J end by 4 bases, with 7 bases between. Per germline, CDR1 SEHNR and CDR2 FQNEAQ (reference sequence). The CDR3 spans 13 residues. CDR3: CASSSPRTGELFF. Here the CDR3 DNA reads TGTGCCAGCAGCTCCCCTCGCACCGGGGAGCTGTTTTTT.

The chain recombines TRBV9 with TRBJ2-2; a possible D gene is TRBD2 (6 bases). Trimming removed 0 bases at V and 8 bases at J, with 11 bases between. CDR1 is SGDLS, CDR2 YYNGEE, per germline. The CDR3 is made up of 14 amino acids. As DNA, the CDR3 is TGTGCCAGCAGCGTAGAGGCGGGGTGGGGGGAGCTGTTTTTT. It translates to CASSVEAGWGELFF.

DNA for the CDR3: TGCGCCAGCAGGAGGACCGGGACTTCCATCTACAATGAGCAGTTCTTC. It translates to CASRRTGTSIYNEQFF. The chain uses TRBV5-1 and TRBJ2-1; D might be TRBD2 (6 bases). Trimming shortened V by 5 bases and J by 3 bases, and 18 bases separated the two germline ends. CDR3 length equals 16 residues. Germline V lookup: CDR1 SGHRS, CDR2 YFSETQ.

The chain recombines TRBV28 with TRBJ1-4; 9 bases match TRBD1. After removal of 6 bases from V and 2 bases from J, the junction contained 13 bases not matched to a gene. Per germline, CDR1 MDHEN and CDR2 SYDVKM. The CDR3 runs 18 residues. The DNA of the CDR3 is TGTGCCAGCAGAGAGACAGGGACAGGGACCGCGACTAATGAAAAACTGTTTTTT. Amino acid sequence: CASRETGTGTATNEKLFF.

The CDR3 region has the DNA TGTGCCAGCAGCCATACAGGGGTGAACACTGAAGCTTTCTTT. Translating it yields CASSHTGVNTEAFF. The chain is built from TRBV28 and TRBJ1-1; 7 bases match TRBD1. There are 14 residues in the CDR3. Germline CDR1 MDHEN, CDR2 SYDVKM. V shed 6 bases, J shed 0 bases, and the junction held 4 bases outside the gene matches.

This chain joins TRBV7-9 and TRBJ1-1; weak D call: TRBD1 (6 bases). V was cut by 8 bases and J by 1 base, with 14 bases left in between. Germline CDR1 reads SEHNR; CDR2 reads FQNEAQ (reference sequence). This CDR3 is 14 amino acids long. CDR3 amino acids: CASSGAVTNTEAFF. The CDR3 nucleotides read TGTGCCAGCTCAGGGGCAGTGACGAACACTGAAGCTTTCTTT.

The chain is built from TRBV29-1 and TRBJ2-5; 8 bases match TRBD2. Germline CDR1 and CDR2: SQVTM and ANQGSEA. The CDR3 has 17 residues. Losses at the gene ends were 3 bases for V and 5 bases for J; bases not matched to a gene: 17. The CDR3 is CSVDDSSGGGSGETQYF. In DNA form, the CDR3 reads TGCAGCGTTGACGACTCCTCCGGGGGGGGGTCCGGGGAGACCCAGTACTTC.

In DNA form, the CDR3 reads TGTGCCAGCAGCGTAGCCCTGGACAGTAAGAACACTGAAGCTTTCTTT. The encoded protein is CASSVALDSKNTEAFF. The chain links TRBV9 to TRBJ1-1; D perhaps matches TRBD1 (6 bases). CDR3 length equals 16 residues. V lost 0 bases and J 1 base, leaving 13 bases between the germline ends. Per the germline V gene, CDR1 is SGDLS and CDR2 is YYNGEE.

The chain carries TRBV27 and TRBJ2-5; no clear D gene. This CDR3 spans 13 amino acids. V dropped 3 bases and J dropped 4 bases, with 9 bases sitting between them. Germline CDR1 is MNHEY and CDR2 is SMNVEV (reference sequence). DNA for the CDR3: TGTGCCAGCAGTTTTAGTATAAGAGAGACCCAGTACTTC. This encodes CASSFSIRETQYF.